This TCR beta chain stems from a study of blood T cell repertoires in COVID-19 (dated by TCRdb to 2018 to 2021). Background on the whole study: Samples from collaborators originated in the United States, Italy and Spain and spanned both the acute and convalescent phases of COVID-19. The material from the prospective study consisted of cDNA or gDNA derived from T cells, B-cell-depleted T cells, or PBMCs. Deeply sampled blood TCRbeta repertoires from subjects exposed to, actively infected with, or recovered from COVID-19 were included in the dataset. The repertoires were made available in a free public database intended to serve as a resource for research on the immune response to SARS-CoV-2. The samples were drawn from the first 160 participants of the ongoing ImmuneRACE study and from 950 to 1,500 subjects provided by 6 global collaborators. The sample metadata nearly always contained a de-identified subject ID, COVID-19 status, age in years and sex. Where available, HLA class I and class II types were taken from metadata supplied by the sample provider and were not determined by assay-based typing.

The germline V gene encodes CDR1 LGHNT and CDR2 FRNRAP. V is pared back by 5 bases and J by 7 bases, with 16 bases lying between the germline termini. The CDR3 covers 14 residues, taking in both the cysteine and the phenylalanine. Only the CDR3 DNA is retained, 42 bases long and in frame from the first base. Overall study results and their limits: Clinical and demographic metadata were provided uncurated, with the amount varying by source and participant.

Each collaborating institution followed its own protocols to collect whole blood in K2EDTA tubes. For TCRbeta analysis, collaborator samples were shipped as frozen whole blood, as isolated PBMCs, or as DNA extracted from either sample type. The immunoSEQ Assay, a bias-controlled multiplex PCR, was used to amplify TCRbeta CDR3 regions from genomic DNA. For the original study's pipeline: Nucleated cell counts per sample were estimated from amplification of reference gene primers within the assay. To quantify the absolute abundance of each unique TCRbeta CDR3 rearrangement, sequence reads were collapsed and filtered. For each sample, productive Simpson clonality was calculated as the square root of Simpson's diversity index over productive rearrangements. TCRdb provides this immuneACCESS table in a form limited to in-frame rearrangements. Some clones are lacking; in checked studies, under half of them reflect an unresolved V gene, and why the rest are absent is not known. For V, J and clone size, that table is used; D and trimming come from the DNA. In this sample the table shows 300,000 to 350,000 clones, around 90% of which occur a single time. Around 2.1% of the sample is held by the ten biggest clonotypes.

This clone was seen once. No cognate antigen has been identified for it. There are no base qualities to consult, and no much larger clone falls within one base. Sequenced: peripheral blood. This TCR derives from a man between 18 and 35 years old with active or convalescent COVID-19. The rearranged chain carries TRBV12-5 and TRBJ2-3; there is no confident call for the D gene. The CDR3 has the sequence CASGLELILNTQYF. The DNA sequence is TGTGCTAGTGGTCTTGAGTTGATATTGAATACGCAGTATTTT.